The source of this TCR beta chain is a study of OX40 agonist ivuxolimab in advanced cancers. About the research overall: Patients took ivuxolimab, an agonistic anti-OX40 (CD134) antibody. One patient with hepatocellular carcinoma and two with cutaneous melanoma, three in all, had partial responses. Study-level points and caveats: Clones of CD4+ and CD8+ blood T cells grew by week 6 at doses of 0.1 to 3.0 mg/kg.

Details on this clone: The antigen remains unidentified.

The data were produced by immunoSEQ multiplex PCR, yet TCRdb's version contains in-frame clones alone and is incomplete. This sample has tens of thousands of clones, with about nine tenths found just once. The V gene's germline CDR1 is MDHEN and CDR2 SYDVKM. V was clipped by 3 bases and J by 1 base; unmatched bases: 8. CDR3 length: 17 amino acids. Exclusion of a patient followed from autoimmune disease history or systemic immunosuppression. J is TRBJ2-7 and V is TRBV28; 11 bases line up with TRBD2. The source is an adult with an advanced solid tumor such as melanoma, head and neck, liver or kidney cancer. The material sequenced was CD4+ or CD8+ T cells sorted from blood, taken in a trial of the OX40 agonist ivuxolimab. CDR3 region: CASSFDRRLAGSYEQYF. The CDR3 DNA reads TGTGCCAGCAGTTTCGATCGAAGACTAGCGGGATCCTACGAGCAGTACTTC. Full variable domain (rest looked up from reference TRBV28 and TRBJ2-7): DVKVTQSSRYLVKRTGEKVFLECVQDMDHENMFWYRQDPGLGLRLIYFSYDVKMKEKGDIPEGYSVSREKKERFSLILESASTNQTSMYLCASSFDRRLAGSYEQYFGPGTRLTVT.